This entry lists 17 T cell receptor beta chains sequenced from one sample in a study of response to subunit inactivated influenza vaccine. TCRdb recomputed calls from the RT-PCR reads with MiXCR, one row per CDR3 protein. The sample consists of 750,000 to 850,000 distinct CDR3 sequences, roughly 20% of them appearing once. The sample here was PBMCs from blood, taken roughly 5 days after vaccination. The receptors come from a man over 45 who received an inactivated influenza vaccine.

The V gene is TRBV27, the J gene TRBJ2-7; 7 nucleotides align to TRBD2. CDR1 and CDR2 (germline): MNHEY, SMNVEV (reference sequence). The length of the CDR3 is 15 residues. The V gene end was trimmed by 5 bases and the J gene end by 2 bases; junction bases not matched to a gene: 9. The CDR3 sequence is CASSPYQRGTYEQYF. CDR3 coding DNA: TGTGCCAGCAGTCCATACCAGCGGGGAACCTACGAGCAGTACTTC.

The chain carries TRBV4-2 and TRBJ2-5; 10 positions match TRBD1. After removal of 3 bases from V and 5 bases from J, the junction contained 12 bases not matched to a gene. Germline-derived CDR1 and CDR2 are LGHNA and YNFKEQ. The CDR3 totals 17 residues. CDR3: CASSQEAGTGVFETQYF. DNA for the CDR3: TGTGCCAGCAGCCAGGAGGCCGGGACAGGGGTTTTTGAGACCCAGTACTTC.

The chain carries TRBV4-3 and TRBJ2-1, with unresolved D. V lost 1 base to trimming and J lost 0 bases, with 7 bases between them. Germline CDR1 reads LGHNA; CDR2 reads YSLEER. The CDR3 runs 15 residues. Here the CDR3 reads CASSQVYTSYNEQFF. CDR3 nucleotides: TGCGCCAGCAGCCAAGTCTACACCTCCTACAATGAGCAGTTCTTC.

The J gene is TRBJ2-7, the V gene TRBV20-1, with TRBD2 as a possible D gene (6 bases). The CDR3 loop spans 12 amino acids. Germline V gene data show CDR1 as DFQATT and CDR2 as SNEGSKA (reference sequence). The germline V and J ends were trimmed by 6 bases and 6 bases, with 15 bases remaining between them. CDR3 region: CSACPGGVEQYF. Written as DNA, the CDR3 is TGCAGTGCATGCCCAGGAGGGGTCGAGCAGTACTTC.

This clonotype occurred many times. This sequence joins TRBV11-2 and TRBJ2-7; 12 bases are shared with TRBD1. The CDR3 covers 18 residues. Germline-derived CDR1 and CDR2 are SGHAT and FQNNGV. The ends lost 5 bases at V and 5 bases at J; junction bases unmatched: 16. The CDR3 reads CASSQGQGATLGFNEQYF. The CDR3 DNA reads TGTGCCAGCAGCCAGGGACAGGGGGCTACGCTAGGGTTTAACGAGCAGTACTTC.

This clonotype was recorded at least ten times. V and J are TRBV12-3 or TRBV12-4 and TRBJ2-1; 13 bases are a match to TRBD2. Trimming at V came to 4 bases and at J to 6 bases, leaving 3 bases not matched to a gene. This CDR3 is built from 15 residues. The CDR3 sequence is CASSSGLAGINEQFF. The CDR3 DNA reads TGTGCCAGCAGTTCGGGACTAGCGGGAATCAATGAGCAGTTCTTC.

CDR3 nucleotide sequence: TGTGCCAGCAGCCCCAGTAACTCTGGAAACACCATATATTTT. This translates into CASSPSNSGNTIYF. The chain joins TRBV7-2 to TRBJ1-3; D unclear. Looked up from germline, CDR1 is SGHTA and CDR2 is FQGNSA. The germline V and J ends were trimmed by 5 bases and 0 bases, with 8 bases remaining between them. The CDR3 totals 14 residues.

About this clonotype itself: A single base separates this from a much larger clone, so it may be a read error. The rearrangement links TRBV29-1 to TRBJ2-3; D unresolved. Germline V lookup: CDR1 SQVTM, CDR2 ANQGSEA. The CDR3 loop spans 15 amino acids. CDR3 sequence (DNA): TGCAGCGTTGTGTTATCGTCCAGTAGCACAGATACGCAGTGTTTT. Translation: CSVVLSSSSTDTQCF.

This clonotype was found a few times. The chain uses TRBV15 and TRBJ2-4, with 9 positions matching TRBD1. Germline V gives CDR1 LNHNV, CDR2 YYDKDF (reference sequence). Trimming took 4 bases from V and 6 from J; bases not matched to a gene: 10. The CDR3 has 16 residues. The CDR3 here is CATSTRRPGQGNIQYF. The CDR3 nucleotides read TGTGCCACCAGCACCCGCCGCCCGGGACAGGGAAACATTCAGTACTTC.

The chain links TRBV6-5 to TRBJ2-7, with D perhaps TRBD1 (5 bases). Germline values: CDR1 MNHEY, CDR2 SVGAGI. CDR3 size: 14 residues. Trimming cost V 1 base and J 3 bases, with 10 bases left between them. The CDR3 is CASSYFPGLYEQYF. CDR3 sequence (DNA): TGTGCCAGCAGTTACTTCCCAGGGCTCTACGAGCAGTACTTC.

V is TRBV11-2 and J is TRBJ2-7; TRBD1 might be the D (6 bases). The V end lost 5 bases, the J end lost 4 bases, and 12 bases lay between the germline ends. The CDR3 sequence is 13 residues long. Looked up from germline, CDR1 is SGHAT and CDR2 is FQNNGV. The CDR3 reads CASSQGQLYEQYF. CDR3 in DNA: TGTGCCAGCAGCCAAGGACAGCTGTACGAGCAGTACTTC.

J is TRBJ2-7 and V is TRBV20-1; 8 nucleotides agree with TRBD1. This CDR3 is built from 13 residues. V shed 6 bases, J shed 4 bases, and the junction held 8 bases outside the gene matches. The V gene's germline CDR1 is DFQATT and CDR2 SNEGSKA (reference sequence). This CDR3 reads CSAKGQGVYEQYF. The CDR3 nucleotides are TGCAGTGCAAAAGGACAGGGCGTTTACGAGCAGTACTTC.

This rearrangement joins TRBV20-1 to TRBJ1-1; D unclear. The CDR3 is 14 amino acids. Germline-derived CDR1 and CDR2 are DFQATT and SNEGSKA (reference sequence). V lost 0 bases and J lost 6, with 14 bases in between. The CDR3 loop is CSARDPVGQAEAFF. The CDR3 DNA reads TGCAGTGCTAGAGATCCCGTTGGGCAGGCTGAAGCTTTCTTT.

This clonotype was counted between two and nine times. The genes are TRBV12-3 or TRBV12-4 and TRBJ1-1, with no clear D. Trimming pared 3 bases from V and 8 bases from J, leaving 10 bases between. This CDR3 has 12 residues. This CDR3 is CASSFMTTEAFF. Written as DNA, the CDR3 is TGTGCCAGCAGTTTTATGACAACAGAAGCTTTCTTT.

In its sample, this clonotype was seen a few times. The chain joins TRBV5-1 to TRBJ2-1; 7 bases agree with TRBD2. J gave up 0 bases and V 0 bases, and 9 bases lay outside the gene matches. Germline V gene sequence: CDR1 SGHRS, CDR2 YFSETQ. This CDR3 is 18 amino acids long. The CDR3 sequence: CASSLVASGRASYNEQFF. DNA of the CDR3: TGCGCCAGCAGCTTGGTAGCTAGCGGAAGGGCCTCCTACAATGAGCAGTTCTTC. The variable domain in full, with the rest retrieved from reference TRBV5-1 and TRBJ2-1, is KAGVTQTPRYLIKTRGQQVTLSCSPISGHRSVSWYQQTPGQGLQFLFEYFSETQRNKGNFPGRFSGRQFSNSRSEMNVSTLELGDSALYLCASSLVASGRASYNEQFFGPGTRLTVL.

This chain joins TRBV11-2 and TRBJ2-3; tentatively, D is TRBD2 (6 bases). V was pared by 5 bases and J by 1 base, with 16 bases between. Germline V lookup: CDR1 SGHAT, CDR2 FQNNGV. The CDR3 spans 16 residues. CDR3 nucleotide sequence: TGTGCCAGCAGCCTGACTTCTAGCGCCCGCACAGATACGCAGTATTTT. Amino acid sequence: CASSLTSSARTDTQYF.

The chain has TRBV28 and TRBJ2-5; a possible D gene is TRBD2 (5 bases). CDR1 MDHEN and CDR2 SYDVKM come from the germline V gene. The CDR3 covers 12 residues. Between the trimmed V and J ends, which lost 5 bases and 8 bases, there was a span of 12 bases. The CDR3 nucleotides are TGTGCCAGCAGTGCACCGGGAAAAACCCAGTACTTC. This translates into CASSAPGKTQYF.